The rows below give T cell receptor beta chains drawn from one sample of a study of blood T cells in healthy people across ages. TCRdb analysed the 5' RACE reads with MiXCR anew, one entry per CDR3 protein. The repertoire consists of 2 million or so distinct CDR3 sequences, with around 48% occurring once and the leading ten covering more than 2%. What was sequenced was blood. The receptors here all came from a woman aged 40 to 50 in good health. CDR3s include the opening cysteine and the closing phenylalanine or tryptophan. A D gene is named only where the DNA matches it firmly. Clone sizes are given selectively: once, few, many, or a class where the clone is expanded.

>.|TRBV12-3/TRBV12-4|TRBJ1-4|.
CASSSQQGEKLFF
TGTGCCAGCAGTTCGCAGCAGGGAGAAAAACTGTTTTTT
>.|TRBV6-2/TRBV6-3|TRBJ2-7|few
CASTDSGLPFYEQYF
TGTGCCAGCACGGACTCAGGACTGCCCTTCTACGAGCAGTACTTC
>TRBD2|TRBV18|TRBJ2-3|.
CASSPSGGVDTQYF
TGTGCCAGCTCACCCTCGGGAGGAGTAGATACGCAGTATTTT
>.|TRBV7-2|TRBJ2-3|.
CASSLGTSIRGDTQYF
TGTGCCAGCAGCTTGGGGACATCGATACGAGGAGATACGCAGTATTTT
>TRBD1|TRBV6-2/TRBV6-3|TRBJ2-4|.
CASRPDIPDRGLAKNIQYF
TGTGCCAGCAGGCCGGACATTCCTGACAGGGGGCTAGCCAAAAACATTCAGTACTTC
>TRBD2|TRBV20-1|TRBJ2-5|.
CSATGASGVQTGYF
TGCAGTGCCACTGGGGCTAGCGGGGTACAAACTGGGTACTTC
>.|TRBV7-2|TRBJ2-1|once
CASSLRGRLRSNEQFF
TGTGCCAGCAGCTTAAGGGGTAGACTCCGTTCCAATGAGCAGTTCTTC
>.|TRBV5-6|TRBJ2-7|few
CASSLGRSTYEQYF
TGCGCCAGCAGCTTGGGCAGGTCCACCTACGAGCAGTACTTC
>.|TRBV4-3|TRBJ2-5|.
CASSRGHHQETQYF
TGCGCCAGCAGCAGAGGACACCACCAAGAGACCCAGTACTTC
>.|TRBV6-2/TRBV6-3|TRBJ2-1|.
CASTLGPRWEQFF
TGTGCCAGCACCTTGGGACCGAGGTGGGAGCAGTTCTTC
>TRBD1|TRBV29-1|TRBJ2-7|few
CSVVPRDRGYEQYF
TGCAGCGTCGTTCCCCGGGACAGGGGATACGAGCAGTACTTC
>TRBD1|TRBV27|TRBJ2-7|.
CASRGQLITTYEQYF
TGTGCCAGCAGGGGACAGTTGATTACTACCTACGAGCAGTACTTC
>.|TRBV7-9|TRBJ2-1|.
CASSLEARGHEQFF
TGTGCCAGCAGCTTGGAGGCCAGGGGCCATGAGCAGTTCTTC
>.|TRBV28|TRBJ1-1|.
CASGLLGDYGLTVETAEAFF
TGTGCCAGCGGCTTACTTGGGGACTACGGGCTTACAGTGGAGACCGCTGAAGCTTTCTTT
>.|TRBV5-1|TRBJ2-6|.
CASRLREGAGANVLTF
TGCGCCAGCAGACTTCGCGAGGGGGCTGGGGCCAACGTCCTGACTTTC
>.|TRBV20-1|TRBJ2-7|few
CSARDREVPYEQYF
TGCAGTGCTAGAGACAGGGAAGTCCCCTACGAGCAGTACTTC
>.|TRBV4-2|TRBJ2-4|.
CASSQDDREGNIQYF
TGTGCCAGCAGCCAGGATGACAGGGAGGGAAACATTCAGTACTTC
>.|TRBV7-9|TRBJ2-3|.
CASRPARSDTQYF
TGTGCCAGCAGGCCGGCCAGGTCTGATACGCAGTATTTT
>.|TRBV4-1|TRBJ2-6|few
CASSQEHPGVSGANVLTF
TGCGCCAGCAGCCAAGAACACCCAGGGGTCTCTGGGGCCAACGTCCTGACTTTC
>.|TRBV20-1|TRBJ2-3|.
CSGILTSTDTRYF
TGCAGTGGGATACTTACAAGCACAGATACGCGGTATTTT
>.|TRBV7-9|TRBJ2-1|.
CASSLQFF
TGTGCCAGCAGCTTACAGTTCTTC
>.|TRBV11-2|TRBJ1-2|few
CASSGDRPYGYTF
TGTGCCAGCAGCGGGGATCGCCCCTATGGCTACACCTTC
>.|TRBV6-2/TRBV6-3|TRBJ2-7|few
CASEGRTISYNEQYF
TGTGCCAGTGAAGGGCGAACCATCTCCTACAATGAGCAGTACTTC
>.|TRBV28|TRBJ1-1|.
CASTPYRSGAPEAFF
TGTGCCAGCACTCCATACAGGTCGGGGGCCCCTGAAGCTTTCTTT
>.|TRBV4-1|TRBJ1-1|.
CASSQEPPMNTEAFF
TGCGCCAGCAGCCAAGAACCGCCTATGAACACTGAAGCTTTCTTT
>.|TRBV5-1|TRBJ1-1|.
CASSPLSGGVDFF
TGCGCCAGCAGCCCGCTATCAGGAGGTGTAGATTTCTTT
>TRBD1|TRBV6-1|TRBJ1-6|.
CASSVGTAKDSPLHF
TGTGCCAGCAGTGTAGGGACAGCGAAGGATTCACCCCTCCACTTT
>.|TRBV5-1|TRBJ2-5|few
CASSGGQIQETQYF
TGCGCCAGCAGCGGCGGACAGATCCAAGAGACCCAGTACTTC
>.|TRBV27|TRBJ2-7|few
CASSSQGNGNYEQYF
TGTGCCAGCAGCTCCCAGGGTAATGGGAACTACGAGCAGTACTTC
>.|TRBV12-3/TRBV12-4|TRBJ2-5|.
CASSPGTREQETQYF
TGTGCCAGCAGTCCCGGGACACGGGAGCAAGAGACCCAGTACTTC
>TRBD1|TRBV9|TRBJ2-3|.
CASSVRQGVGTDTQYF
TGTGCCAGCAGCGTTCGACAGGGGGTGGGCACAGATACGCAGTATTTT
>.|TRBV20-1|TRBJ2-5|few
CSARDRYTQYF
TGCAGTGCTAGAGATCGCTATACCCAGTACTTC
>TRBD1|TRBV9|TRBJ1-2|.
CASSGTHRGGYTF
TGTGCCAGCAGCGGTACTCACAGGGGAGGCTACACCTTC
>.|TRBV5-4|TRBJ2-1|.
CASSLTYAPEQFF
TGTGCCAGCAGCTTGACCTACGCACCTGAGCAGTTCTTC
>.|TRBV7-2|TRBJ1-2|.
CASSFPGTGGYTF
TGTGCCAGCAGCTTTCCCGGAACGGGCGGCTACACCTTC
>TRBD2|TRBV6-2/TRBV6-3|TRBJ2-3|.
CASGLAGISTDTQYF
TGTGCCAGCGGGCTAGCGGGGATTAGCACAGATACGCAGTATTTT
>.|TRBV12-3/TRBV12-4|TRBJ1-2|.
CASSPAWQYLDGYTF
TGTGCCAGCAGTCCCGCCTGGCAGTACCTAGATGGCTACACCTTC
>TRBD2|TRBV3-1|TRBJ2-1|.
CASSRRLAGGLDNEQFF
TGTGCCAGCAGCCGTAGACTAGCGGGGGGCCTCGACAATGAGCAGTTCTTC